A single sample gave rise to the 3 T cell receptor beta chains below, sequenced in a study of shared clonotypes between healthy human individuals. Produced via immunoSEQ multiplex PCR; TCRdb's table is partial and in-frame only. The table has roughly 2.4 million clones, around 95% seen once. The sample consisted of naive CD4+ T cells sorted from blood. The subset denotes: CD45RA+ positively selected. The source of these receptors is a man aged 18-30 years in good health.

The chain couples TRBV7-2 to TRBJ2-1; 13 bases line up with TRBD2. With V trimmed by 5 bases and J by 6 bases, 10 bases remained unmatched. The length of the CDR3 is 17 residues. The germline CDR1 and CDR2 sequences are SGHTA and FQGNSA. The CDR3 reads CASSPTTGTSGTNEQFF. DNA of the CDR3: TGTGCCAGCAGCCCTACCACCGGGACTAGCGGGACCAATGAGCAGTTCTTC.

As DNA, the CDR3 is TGTGCCAGCAAACTAACCTCCTACGAGCAGTACTTC. Its protein product is CASKLTSYEQYF. This chain links TRBV6-1 with TRBJ2-7; no definite D call. V gave up 7 bases and J gave up 0 bases, with 7 bases separating them. Per germline, CDR1 MNHNS and CDR2 SASEGT. The CDR3 runs to 12 residues.

The genes are TRBV19 and TRBJ2-7; the D gene is possibly TRBD1 (6 bases). Germline V lookup: CDR1 LNHDA, CDR2 SQIVND (reference sequence). This CDR3 has 14 residues. Trimming left V 7 bases short and J 3 bases short, with 16 bases between. CDR3 loop: CASTHRDRLYEQYF. In DNA form, the CDR3 reads TGTGCCAGTACCCACAGGGACCGCCTCTACGAGCAGTACTTC. Looking up the rest from reference TRBV19 and TRBJ2-7 gives the full variable domain: DGGITQSPKYLFRKEGQNVTLSCEQNLNHDAMYWYRQDPGQGLRLIYYSQIVNDFQKGDIAEGYSVSREKKESFPLTVTSAQKNPTAFYLCASTHRDRLYEQYFGPGTRLTVT.